The rows below give T cell receptor beta chains drawn from one sample of a study of PD-1 blockade in mismatch repair-deficient tumors. This table comes from immunoSEQ multiplex PCR, and its TCRdb copy is limited to in-frame clones, with some not included. The table lists under 95,000 clones, roughly 80% of them singletons. The specimen was peripheral blood, collected 12 weeks after starting pembrolizumab. All receptors derive from an adult with mismatch repair-deficient cancer. Each CDR3 is given with its conserved first and last residue. The D gene is left open where the match is weak. Where a row states a size, it is once, few, many or the class of an expanded clone; other rows omit it.

clone_size d_call j_call v_call cdr3_nt cdr3_aa
- TRBD2 TRBJ2-3 TRBV27 TGTGCCAGCAGTTTGGCTAGCGGGAGCCCTTATACGCAGTATTTT CASSLASGSPYTQYF
- TRBD2 TRBJ2-5 TRBV5-1 TGCGCCAGCAGCGGTATAGGACTAGCGGGAGTCTCGGCGGAGACCCAGTACTTC CASSGIGLAGVSAETQYF
- TRBD1 TRBJ2-7 TRBV5-4 TGTGCCAGCAGCTTGAACAGGGGATACGAGCAGTACTTC CASSLNRGYEQYF
- - TRBJ2-2 TRBV11-2 TGTGCCAGCAGCTTAGAGGGCGCCGGGGAGCTGTTTTTT CASSLEGAGELFF
- - TRBJ1-1 TRBV29-1 TGCAGCGTTGAAGGTACAGAGTTGAACACTGAAGCTTTCTTT CSVEGTELNTEAFF
- - TRBJ1-5 TRBV6-5 TGTGCCAGCAGGGTCGGGGTCCAGCCCCAGCATTTT CASRVGVQPQHF
- - TRBJ2-7 TRBV6-5 TGTGCCAGCAGTTCGCAAGGGGGGTACGAGCAGTACTTC CASSSQGGYEQYF
- TRBD1 TRBJ2-3 TRBV5-1 TGCGCCAGCAGCACCTCCGGGACAGTTAGCACAGATACGCAGTATTTT CASSTSGTVSTDTQYF
- - TRBJ2-2 TRBV5-4 TGTGCCAGCCACCGGGGGGCAGGGGCGAACACCGGGGAGCTGTTTTTT CASHRGAGANTGELFF
- - TRBJ2-7 TRBV4-1 TGCGCCAGCAGCCAAGAGACTGATCGTTCCTACGAGCAGTACTTC CASSQETDRSYEQYF
- TRBD2 TRBJ2-7 TRBV12-5 TGTGCTAGTGGTTTGGTACTAAGGCGGGAGGGCTACGAGCAGTACTTC CASGLVLRREGYEQYF
once - TRBJ1-5 TRBV4-1 TGCGCCAGCAGCAATACATGGAACTATGGGACTAATCAGCCCCAGCATTTT CASSNTWNYGTNQPQHF
once TRBD1 TRBJ2-1 TRBV19 TGTGCCAGTAGTATGACAGGGTCCTACAATGAGCAGTTCTTC CASSMTGSYNEQFF
- - TRBJ1-2 TRBV9 TGTGCCAGCAGCGTCCAACAGGGAGATGGCTACACCTTC CASSVQQGDGYTF
- - TRBJ2-7 TRBV2 TGTGCCAGCAGTCCGGACAGACATGCCTACGAGCAGTACTTC CASSPDRHAYEQYF
- - TRBJ1-4 TRBV5-4 TGTGCCAGCAGCCAGGGACTTGGTGAAAAACTGTTTTTT CASSQGLGEKLFF
- TRBD2 TRBJ2-3 TRBV5-1 TGCGCCAGCAGCAACACCCCTAGCGGAGGGGCGATAGAGGCGCAGTATTTT CASSNTPSGGAIEAQYF
- - TRBJ2-7 TRBV7-3 TGTGCCAGCAGCTCCCAGGGTCCCCCAGACGAGCAGTACTTC CASSSQGPPDEQYF
- - TRBJ2-3 TRBV28 TGTGCCAGCAGTGTAGGGGGGCGCAAGACAGATACGCAGTATTTT CASSVGGRKTDTQYF
- - TRBJ2-7 TRBV4-1 TGCGCCAGCAGCCAAGCGTCGGGCTACGAGCAGTACTTC CASSQASGYEQYF
- - TRBJ2-1 TRBV7-9 TGTGCCAGCAGCCACTTTTTACCCGGGCCCTACAATGAGCAGTTCTTC CASSHFLPGPYNEQFF
- TRBD2 TRBJ2-1 TRBV25-1 TGTGCCAGCAGTGAATATGGGGGACTAGGCTCCTACAATGAGCAGTTCTTC CASSEYGGLGSYNEQFF
- - TRBJ1-1 TRBV30 TGTGCCGGGTTAATGGGGTTTGGAGCTTTCTTT CAGLMGFGAFF
- TRBD1 TRBJ2-7 TRBV29-1 TGCAGCGTTGAACCGGGACAGGGAGGCGAGCAGTACTTC CSVEPGQGGEQYF
few TRBD1 TRBJ1-2 TRBV5-1 TGCGCCAGCAGTATCACAGGGGACTATGGCTACACCTTC CASSITGDYGYTF
- - TRBJ2-1 TRBV11-2 TGTGCCAGCGCCCTTACGACTCTGGCGGTGTCTTACAATGAGCAGTTCTTC CASALTTLAVSYNEQFF
- TRBD1 TRBJ1-2 TRBV27 TGTGCCAGCAGTCTGACAGGGATCTCTAACTATGGCTACACCTTC CASSLTGISNYGYTF
few - TRBJ1-1 TRBV19 TGTGCCAGTAGTCTAAGGAACACTGAAGCTTTCTTT CASSLRNTEAFF
- TRBD2 TRBJ2-1 TRBV7-3 TGTGCCAGCAGCTTAAGCGGGAGTAACAATGAGCAGTTCTTC CASSLSGSNNEQFF
- TRBD2 TRBJ2-7 TRBV4-1 TGCGCCAGCAGCCTATCCGGGACTAGCGGGAACCCCTACGAGCAGTACTTC CASSLSGTSGNPYEQYF
- TRBD1 TRBJ2-3 TRBV5-4 TGTGCCAGCAGCCCGGGACAGGGGATTACAGATACGCAGTATTTT CASSPGQGITDTQYF
- - TRBJ1-4 TRBV7-9 TGTGCCAGCAGCCCTCCGGGGACACAGAATGAAAAACTGTTTTTT CASSPPGTQNEKLFF
once TRBD2 TRBJ2-1 TRBV5-6 TGTGCCAGCAGCTTGGCTGGCGGGAGGGCCCTCAATGAGCAGTTCTTC CASSLAGGRALNEQFF
- TRBD2 TRBJ2-2 TRBV5-4 TGTGCCAGCAGCCCGGCTAGCGGGAGGGAGACCGGGGAGCTGTTTTTT CASSPASGRETGELFF
- - TRBJ2-2 TRBV29-1 TGCAGCGTTCCTGGCGGGACGAACACCGGGGAGCTGTTTTTT CSVPGGTNTGELFF
- - TRBJ1-1 TRBV6-4 TGTGCCAGCAGTGTCGAACCTAACACTGAAGCTTTCTTT CASSVEPNTEAFF
- TRBD1 TRBJ2-4 TRBV19 TGTGCCAGTAGCGGGCCGGGACAGGTGAAGGAAAACATTCAGTACTTC CASSGPGQVKENIQYF
- - TRBJ1-5 TRBV12-5 TGTGCTAGTGGTTTTCGGGAGCCCCAGCATTTT CASGFREPQHF